Listed here are 21 T cell receptor beta chains from one sample, sequenced in a study of vaccination effects on CD4 cells after COVID-19. The repertoire was sequenced with immunoSEQ multiplex PCR; TCRdb's copy has only in-frame clones and lacks some. The repertoire includes 20,000 to 25,000 clones, under 75% of them detected once, and approximately 40% sits in the top ten. Antigens for these TCRs are unknown. Antigen-specific CD4+ T cell clonotypes were called by their expansion after viral peptide-pool culture in ViraFEST. When around ten days of culture had elapsed, CD4+ T cells were isolated. The individual was infected with SARS-CoV-2 between March and December 2020, as confirmed by PCR. The source was CD4+ T cells from PBMCs cultured with a peptide pool, collected before COVID-19 vaccination. All receptors derive from a human donor who had a prior SARS-CoV-2 infection.

The chain has TRBV10-2 and TRBJ2-2, with 9 nucleotides matching TRBD1. Losses at the gene ends were 6 bases for V and 1 base for J; bases not matched to a gene: 3. Germline values: CDR1 WSHSY, CDR2 SAAADI. This CDR3 has 15 amino acids. The CDR3 DNA reads as TGCGCCAGCAGGATGGGACAGGGGAACACCGGGGAGCTGTTTTTT. It encodes CASRMGQGNTGELFF.

The chain recombines TRBV27 with TRBJ2-7; D possibly uses TRBD1 or TRBD2 (6 bases each). Looked up from germline, CDR1 is MNHEY and CDR2 is SMNVEV (reference sequence). The ends were cut back, 11 bases at V and 6 bases at J, with 23 bases in the middle. The CDR3 runs to 14 residues. The CDR3 DNA is TGTGCCTGCTCAGCTGGGACCGAGGGGGGCGAGCAGTACTTC. As protein: CACSAGTEGGEQYF.

J is TRBJ1-1 and V is TRBV6-2 or TRBV6-3, with 8 bases matching TRBD1. CDR1 MNHEY and CDR2 SVGEGT come from the germline V gene. CDR3 length equals 13 residues. J was trimmed by 7 bases and V by 2 bases; bases with no gene match: 3. The CDR3 reads CASSYRTGLEAFF. CDR3 sequence (DNA): TGTGCCAGCAGTTACCGGACAGGGCTTGAAGCTTTCTTT.

J is TRBJ2-7 and V is TRBV18; 7 bases are shared with TRBD1. There are 12 residues in the CDR3. The germline gives CDR1 KGHSH, CDR2 LQKENI. Unmatched junction bases numbered 4, after V lost 4 bases and J lost 7 bases. CDR3 nucleotide sequence: TGTGCCAGCTCACAAGGACAGGAAGAGCAGTACTTC. Its protein is CASSQGQEEQYF.

This chain joins TRBV2 and TRBJ1-3; TRBD1 aligns across 7 bases. With V trimmed by 5 bases and J by 4 bases, 5 bases remained unmatched. In germline, CDR1 is SNHLY, CDR2 FYNNEI. This CDR3 is built from 14 residues. The CDR3 nucleotides read TGTGCCAGCAGTTTACAGGGGCCGGGAAACACCATATATTTT. Translated, it gives CASSLQGPGNTIYF.

The chain uses TRBV7-2 and TRBJ1-5, with D possibly matching TRBD1 (6 bases). The germline V gene has CDR1 SGHTA and CDR2 FQGNSA. Trimming left V 4 bases short and J 4 bases short, with 14 bases between. This CDR3 has 15 amino acids. In DNA form, the CDR3 reads TGTGCCAGCAGCTCCGGGACAAGGGAAAATCAGCCCCAGCATTTT. Amino acid sequence: CASSSGTRENQPQHF.

The chain carries TRBV21-1 and TRBJ1-4; TRBD1, the table's D call, was not compared with the DNA. TRBV21-1 is classified as a pseudogene. CDR3 length equals 20 residues. This CDR3 is CASSKADRGSVKATNEKLFF. As DNA, the CDR3 is TGTGCCAGCAGCAAAGCCGACAGGGGCTCCGTCAAGGCAACTAATGAAAAACTGTTTTTT.

The chain joins TRBV7-3 to TRBJ2-3; TRBD2 might be the D (6 bases). V lost 0 bases and J 4 bases, leaving 11 bases between the germline ends. The CDR3 loop spans 15 amino acids. Looked up from germline, CDR1 is SGHTA and CDR2 is FQGTGA. The CDR3 here is CASSLTGRDSDTQYF. The CDR3 region has the DNA TGTGCCAGCAGCTTAACGGGGCGGGACTCAGATACGCAGTATTTT.

This clone was counted between two and nine times. This chain uses TRBV7-9 with TRBJ1-2; D gene ambiguous. The germline CDR1 and CDR2 sequences are SEHNR and FQNEAQ (reference sequence). This CDR3 contains 13 residues. Trimming pared 7 bases from V and 2 bases from J, leaving 11 bases between. CDR3 amino acids: CASTLLANYGYTF. DNA of the CDR3: TGTGCCAGCACCCTATTGGCGAACTATGGCTACACCTTC. The full variable domain, rest sourced from reference TRBV7-9 and TRBJ1-2, is DTGVSQNPRHKITKRGQNVTFRCDPISEHNRLYWYRQTLGQGPEFLTYFQNEAQLEKSRLLSDRFSAERPKGSFSTLEIQRTEQGDSAMYLCASTLLANYGYTFGSGTRLTVV.

This clone was found a few times. CDR3 nucleotide sequence: TGTGCCAGCAGCTTAGCCGAATTCGGGACTATCTCCTACGAGCAGTACTTC. Its translation: CASSLAEFGTISYEQYF. The J gene is TRBJ2-7, the V gene TRBV7-9; TRBD2 agrees at 7 bases. The CDR3 is made up of 17 amino acids. The ends lost 0 bases at V and 0 bases at J; junction bases unmatched: 8. Per germline, CDR1 SEHNR and CDR2 FQNEAQ (reference sequence).

The chain couples TRBV18 to TRBJ1-1; possibly TRBD1 for D (6 bases). The CDR3 extends over 13 amino acids. Trimming took 4 bases from V and 10 from J, leaving 16 bases between them. Germline V gives CDR1 KGHSH, CDR2 LQKENI. CDR3: CASSLDQQGLAFF. For the CDR3, the DNA is TGTGCCAGCTCACTCGATCAACAGGGATTAGCTTTCTTT.

The V and J genes are TRBV6-6 and TRBJ2-7, with a possible D match to TRBD1 (5 bases). The CDR3 totals 13 residues. Trimming cost V 7 bases and J 1 base, with 11 bases left between them. Germline V gene sequence: CDR1 MNHNY, CDR2 SVGAGI (reference sequence). DNA of the CDR3: TGTGCCAGCACCGGACACCTATCCTACGAGCAGTACTTC. Translated: CASTGHLSYEQYF.

This rearrangement joins TRBV5-4 to TRBJ2-1, with a tentative D call TRBD2 (6 bases). CDR1 and CDR2 from the germline V gene are SGHNT and YYREEE (reference sequence). The V gene lost 0 bases and the J gene lost 10 bases, with 11 bases spanning the gap. The CDR3 runs to 13 residues. CDR3 sequence: CASSLVKGGEQFF. In nucleotides, the CDR3 is TGTGCCAGCAGCTTGGTGAAGGGAGGCGAGCAGTTCTTC.

The V gene is TRBV11-2, the J gene TRBJ2-1, with TRBD1 as a possible D gene (5 bases). CDR1 is SGHAT, CDR2 FQNNGV, per germline. The CDR3 has 14 amino acids. Trimming shortened V by 1 base and J by 5 bases, and 9 bases separated the two germline ends. DNA for the CDR3: TGTGCCAGCAGCTTAGGGACACCAGACAATGAGCAGTTCTTC. This translates into CASSLGTPDNEQFF.

The CDR3 loop is CAISEREANYGYTF. For the CDR3, the DNA is TGTGCCATCAGTGAAAGAGAGGCTAACTATGGCTACACCTTC. The V and J genes are TRBV10-3 and TRBJ1-2; D gene uncertain. Germline V gene sequence: CDR1 ENHRY, CDR2 SYGVKD. The CDR3 extends over 14 amino acids. Between the trimmed V and J ends, which lost 3 bases and 0 bases, there was a span of 8 bases.

The chain employs TRBV6-5 and TRBJ2-5; no firm D call. Germline V gene lookup returns CDR1 MNHEY and CDR2 SVGAGI. V was cut by 2 bases and J by 7 bases, with 11 bases left in between. The CDR3 consists of 13 residues. CDR3 sequence (DNA): TGTGCCAGCAGTTACCTGTGGTCCAGGACCCAGTACTTC. It yields the protein CASSYLWSRTQYF.

This chain connects TRBV24-1 to TRBJ1-1; D is undetermined. Germline V gene data show CDR1 as KGHDR and CDR2 as SFDVKD. The V end was cut by 7 bases, the J end by 4 bases, with 6 bases between. The CDR3 totals 11 residues. The CDR3 DNA reads as TGTGCCACCAGAGGTGGCACTGAAGCTTTCTTT. Protein product: CATRGGTEAFF.

The chain is built from TRBV5-5 and TRBJ2-1; TRBD1 is a possible D gene (6 bases). The length of the CDR3 is 13 residues. The V gene's germline CDR1 is SGHKS and CDR2 YYEKEE (reference sequence). The V gene lost 4 bases and the J gene lost 10 bases, with 15 bases spanning the gap. The CDR3 loop reads CASSRDIGKEQFF. The CDR3 DNA reads TGTGCCAGCAGCCGGGACATAGGCAAAGAGCAGTTCTTC. The variable domain in full, with the rest retrieved from reference TRBV5-5 and TRBJ2-1, is DAGVTQSPTHLIKTRGQQVTLRCSPISGHKSVSWYQQVLGQGPQFIFQYYEKEERGRGNFPDRFSARQFPNYSSELNVNALLLGDSALYLCASSRDIGKEQFFGPGTRLTVL.

The chain combines TRBV6-6 with TRBJ2-3, with 12 bases that match TRBD2. With V trimmed by 6 bases and J by 4 bases, 8 bases remained unmatched. This CDR3 is built from 16 residues. From germline, CDR1 is MNHNY and CDR2 SVGAGI (reference sequence). CDR3 residues: CASSRTLAGGADTQYF. CDR3 coding DNA: TGTGCCAGCAGCCGGACCCTAGCGGGAGGGGCAGATACGCAGTATTTT.

V and J are TRBV27 and TRBJ2-7; TRBD1 aligns across 8 bases. The germline CDR1 and CDR2 sequences are MNHEY and SMNVEV (reference sequence). The CDR3 is 13 amino acids. With V trimmed by 8 bases and J by 5 bases, 8 bases remained unmatched. CDR3 bases: TGTGCCAGCCTAAGACAGGGGAGCCACGAGCAGTACTTC. This gives the protein CASLRQGSHEQYF.

The chain couples TRBV10-3 to TRBJ2-5; D is undetermined. V was pared by 4 bases and J by 2 bases, with 8 bases between. CDR3 length: 13 residues. Germline V lookup: CDR1 ENHRY, CDR2 SYGVKD. CDR3 coding DNA: TGTGCCATCAGTGGGACGCAGCAAGAGACCCAGTACTTC. It yields the protein CAISGTQQETQYF.